This T cell receptor (beta chain) derives from a study of CD8 T cells in ankylosing spondylitis. CDR3 length: 15 amino acids. V shed 1 base and J 6 bases; nucleotides not matched to a gene: 8. The germline V gene encodes CDR1 MDHEN and CDR2 SYDVKM. One entry per CDR3 protein, called by TCRdb with MiXCR from the 5' RACE reads. The table shows some 100,000 distinct CDR3 sequences, with about 8.5% occurring only once. The source material was blood, either unsorted or a sorted T cell fraction (not recorded which). This sequence was found in a male donor with ankylosing spondylitis or in good health (not recorded which). The chain carries TRBV28 and TRBJ2-7; 8 positions agree with TRBD2. The CDR3 nucleotides are TGTGCCAGCAGTTTATTATCGGGGGGGGTACGCGAGCAGTACTTC. Translating gives CASSLLSGGVREQYF.